This is a list of T cell receptor beta chains from one sample in a study of T cells in Graves' hyperthyroidism and ophthalmopathy. TCRdb independently ran MiXCR on the multiplex PCR reads; one entry per CDR3 protein. The profile covers 500,000 to 550,000 distinct CDR3 sequences, with about 20% appearing a single time and about a quarter taken by the ten largest. The sequenced material came from blood. The receptors here all came from a man aged 18 to 30 with Graves' hyperthyroidism. CDR3s include the opening cysteine and the closing phenylalanine or tryptophan. The D gene is left open where the match is weak. Clone sizes are given selectively: once, few, many, or a class where the clone is expanded.

V: TRBV15; J: TRBJ2-7; size: many; D: .; CDR3: CATSRVAGAHEQYF; DNA: TGTGCCACCAGCAGAGTGGCGGGGGCTCACGAGCAGTACTTC
V: TRBV10-3; J: TRBJ1-5; size: few; D: .; CDR3: CASRADSVQPQHF; DNA: TGTGCCTCCCGGGCGGATTCGGTTCAGCCCCAGCATTTT
V: TRBV10-3; J: TRBJ2-5; size: many; D: .; CDR3: CAISDLGTQETQYF; DNA: TGTGCCATCAGTGATCTTGGGACCCAAGAGACCCAGTACTTC
V: TRBV24-1; J: TRBJ2-5; size: many; D: TRBD1; CDR3: CATSDAGTGVETQYF; DNA: TGTGCCACCAGTGATGCCGGGACAGGGGTGGAGACCCAGTACTTC
V: TRBV7-3; J: TRBJ2-7; size: .; D: .; CDR3: CASSALESEQYF; DNA: TGTGCCAGCAGTGCGTTGGAGAGCGAGCAGTACTTC
V: TRBV4-1; J: TRBJ2-7; size: few; D: TRBD2; CDR3: CASTPDLAGWFEQYF; DNA: TGCGCCAGCACCCCCGATCTAGCGGGGTGGTTTGAGCAGTACTTC
V: TRBV19; J: TRBJ2-2; size: .; D: .; CDR3: CASTPIRVDVGELFF; DNA: TGTGCCAGTACCCCAATAAGGGTCGATGTCGGGGAGCTGTTTTTT
V: TRBV5-6; J: TRBJ2-5; size: many; D: .; CDR3: CASSLNPGETQYF; DNA: TGTGCCAGCAGCTTGAATCCGGGGGAGACCCAGTACTTC
V: TRBV2; J: TRBJ2-7; size: many; D: .; CDR3: CASGWASSGEQYF; DNA: TGTGCCAGCGGATGGGCCTCAAGCGGCGAGCAGTACTTC
V: TRBV6-1; J: TRBJ1-5; size: .; D: .; CDR3: CASSDEDSLRQPQDF; DNA: TGTGCCAGCAGTGACGAGGACAGCCTAAGACAGCCCCAGGATTTT
V: TRBV14; J: TRBJ2-5; size: .; D: .; CDR3: CASSQDLKSPQETQYF; DNA: TGTGCCAGCAGCCAAGATCTGAAATCCCCACAAGAGACCCAGTACTTC
V: TRBV30; J: TRBJ1-6; size: .; D: .; CDR3: CAWTATWVNSPLHF; DNA: TGTGCCTGGACGGCTACCTGGGTAAATTCACCCCTCCACTTT
V: TRBV28; J: TRBJ1-1; size: many; D: .; CDR3: CASSLYGEEGTEAFF; DNA: TGTGCCAGCAGTCTTTACGGGGAGGAGGGCACTGAAGCTTTCTTT
V: TRBV28; J: TRBJ2-1; size: .; D: .; CDR3: CASSFTVQPPLNEQFF; DNA: TGTGCCAGCAGTTTCACAGTACAACCACCCCTAAATGAGCAGTTCTTC
V: TRBV27; J: TRBJ2-7; size: many; D: .; CDR3: CASSPRQAIRGEQYF; DNA: TGTGCCAGCAGTCCGCGACAGGCTATCCGTGGGGAGCAGTACTTC
V: TRBV20-1; J: TRBJ2-7; size: many; D: .; CDR3: CSANPGPYEQYF; DNA: TGCAGTGCAAACCCCGGACCCTACGAGCAGTACTTC
V: TRBV12-3/TRBV12-4; J: TRBJ1-5; size: many; D: .; CDR3: CASSSPGMQPQHF; DNA: TGTGCCAGCAGTTCCCCAGGGATGCAGCCCCAGCATTTT
V: TRBV24-1; J: TRBJ2-2; size: few; D: TRBD2; CDR3: CATSDAGGPDTGELFF; DNA: TGTGCCACCAGTGATGCGGGGGGGCCGGACACCGGGGAGCTGTTTTTT
V: TRBV20-1; J: TRBJ1-5; size: .; D: TRBD1; CDR3: CSAVPGQGGLGNQPQHF; DNA: TGCAGTGCTGTACCGGGACAGGGGGGTTTAGGCAATCAGCCCCAGCATTTT
V: TRBV12-3/TRBV12-4; J: TRBJ1-2; size: few; D: TRBD1; CDR3: CASSLRTGGGYTF; DNA: TGTGCCAGCAGTTTGAGGACAGGGGGCGGATACACCTTC
V: TRBV13; J: TRBJ1-1; size: few; D: .; CDR3: CASSSLAARNEAFF; DNA: TGTGCCAGCAGCTCCCTCGCGGCCCGGAATGAAGCTTTCTTT
V: TRBV19; J: TRBJ2-7; size: many; D: .; CDR3: CASSSAEMSYEQYF; DNA: TGTGCCAGTAGTTCGGCAGAGATGTCCTACGAGCAGTACTTC
V: TRBV12-3/TRBV12-4; J: TRBJ2-5; size: many; D: .; CDR3: CASSPAGAPRETQYF; DNA: TGTGCCAGCAGCCCGGCGGGGGCGCCGAGGGAGACCCAGTACTTC
V: TRBV5-1; J: TRBJ1-2; size: many; D: .; CDR3: CASARGNYGYTF; DNA: TGCGCCAGCGCGCGGGGGAACTATGGCTACACCTTC
V: TRBV19; J: TRBJ1-1; size: many; D: .; CDR3: CASSTFLPRLNTEAFF; DNA: TGTGCCAGTAGTACTTTTCTCCCAAGGTTGAACACTGAAGCTTTCTTT
V: TRBV6-1; J: TRBJ1-2; size: many; D: .; CDR3: CASIPTGANYGYTF; DNA: TGTGCCAGCATCCCGACAGGAGCCAACTATGGCTACACCTTC
V: TRBV28; J: TRBJ2-7; size: many; D: .; CDR3: CASRFPPYEQYF; DNA: TGTGCCAGCCGATTTCCTCCCTACGAGCAGTACTTC
V: TRBV12-3/TRBV12-4; J: TRBJ1-5; size: .; D: .; CDR3: CASSFTSGQPQHF; DNA: TGTGCCAGCAGTTTTACCAGCGGCCAGCCCCAGCATTTT
V: TRBV28; J: TRBJ1-5; size: many; D: .; CDR3: CASSLAFGGGAQPQHF; DNA: TGTGCCAGCAGTTTAGCTTTCGGGGGGGGAGCACAGCCCCAGCATTTT
V: TRBV12-3/TRBV12-4; J: TRBJ1-1; size: many; D: .; CDR3: CASSQSGWTEAFF; DNA: TGTGCCAGCAGCCAATCGGGTTGGACTGAAGCTTTCTTT
V: TRBV28; J: TRBJ1-5; size: many; D: .; CDR3: CASSLLRYSNQPQHF; DNA: TGTGCCAGCAGTTTACTGCGATATAGCAATCAGCCCCAGCATTTT
V: TRBV15; J: TRBJ1-5; size: many; D: TRBD1; CDR3: CATSRAAGGDQPQHF; DNA: TGTGCCACCAGCAGAGCGGCAGGGGGGGACCAGCCCCAGCATTTT
V: TRBV6-5; J: TRBJ1-1; size: many; D: TRBD1; CDR3: CASSSETGANTEAFF; DNA: TGTGCCAGCAGTTCCGAAACAGGGGCGAACACTGAAGCTTTCTTT
V: TRBV28; J: TRBJ2-7; size: many; D: .; CDR3: CASSSREWGIHEQYF; DNA: TGTGCCAGCAGTTCCAGGGAATGGGGTATTCACGAGCAGTACTTC
V: TRBV2; J: TRBJ1-2; size: .; D: .; CDR3: CASSGTETSYGYTF; DNA: TGTGCCAGCAGTGGGACAGAGACATCCTATGGCTACACCTTC
V: TRBV6-1; J: TRBJ1-2; size: few; D: .; CDR3: CASTRGEGSAGYTF; DNA: TGTGCCAGCACCCGCGGGGAGGGGTCCGCTGGCTACACCTTC
V: TRBV20-1; J: TRBJ2-7; size: many; D: TRBD2; CDR3: CSATRGDEQYF; DNA: TGCAGCGCCACCCGGGGGGACGAGCAGTACTTC
V: TRBV11-2; J: TRBJ2-2; size: many; D: .; CDR3: CASSLDEGPTDTGELFF; DNA: TGTGCCAGCAGCTTAGACGAGGGTCCAACGGACACCGGGGAGCTGTTTTTT
V: TRBV12-3/TRBV12-4; J: TRBJ2-5; size: .; D: TRBD2; CDR3: CASSPSGRFAETQYF; DNA: TGTGCCAGCAGTCCTAGCGGGAGATTCGCAGAGACCCAGTACTTC
V: TRBV19; J: TRBJ1-1; size: many; D: TRBD1; CDR3: CASSRDRGFGEAFF; DNA: TGTGCCAGTAGTCGGGACAGGGGGTTCGGTGAAGCTTTCTTT
V: TRBV12-3/TRBV12-4; J: TRBJ2-7; size: .; D: .; CDR3: CASREGLTNQQYF; DNA: TGTGCCAGCAGAGAGGGTCTAACAAATCAGCAGTACTTC
V: TRBV4-1; J: TRBJ1-1; size: many; D: .; CDR3: CASSLVRGGNTEAFF; DNA: TGCGCCAGCAGCCTTGTACGAGGGGGGAACACTGAAGCTTTCTTT
V: TRBV30; J: TRBJ2-4; size: few; D: .; CDR3: CAWSVGTKNIQYF; DNA: TGTGCCTGGAGTGTAGGGACCAAAAACATTCAGTACTTC
V: TRBV13; J: TRBJ1-2; size: few; D: .; CDR3: CASSFPYGGYTF; DNA: TGTGCCAGCAGCTTTCCTTACGGGGGCTACACCTTC
V: TRBV6-5; J: TRBJ1-3; size: many; D: .; CDR3: CASSYSPGGGNTIYF; DNA: TGTGCCAGCAGTTACTCACCCGGAGGTGGAAACACCATATATTTT
V: TRBV12-5; J: TRBJ2-5; size: many; D: .; CDR3: CASGFFPLETQYF; DNA: TGTGCTAGTGGTTTCTTCCCTCTAGAGACCCAGTACTTC
V: TRBV6-5; J: TRBJ1-5; size: many; D: .; CDR3: CASSYDGYQPQHF; DNA: TGTGCCAGCAGTTACGACGGGTATCAGCCCCAGCATTTT